This T cell receptor beta chain was sequenced for a study of cytomegalovirus exposure and HLA in healthy donors. The PCR employed 60 Vbeta primers together with 13 Jbeta primers. Generated by immunoSEQ multiplex PCR, the TCRdb table keeps only in-frame clones and is missing some. The sample includes 150,000 to 200,000 clones, almost 85% of them seen just once. This clone was found once. The antigen is unknown. The CDR3 contains 14 residues. Germline V CDR1 and CDR2: SGHVS, FNYEAQ. V lost 5 bases, J lost 3 bases, and 7 bases stayed unmatched. Findings of the study overall: From TCR beta sequences, most subjects' HLA-A and HLA-B alleles were reportedly predicted accurately. In presence/absence analyses, roughly uniform sequencing depth across donors was assumed. Later analysis indicated greater clonal expansion among HLA-associated TCR beta chains than among equally common other chains.

The V gene is TRBV7-6, the J gene TRBJ2-7, with TRBD1 identical over 7 bases. The sequenced sample was PBMCs. The receptor's source is a woman between 45 and 65 years old in good health and CMV-seronegative. CDR3 sequence: CASSPRRGLYEQYF. CDR3 coding DNA: TGTGCCAGCAGCCCCCGAAGGGGGCTCTACGAGCAGTACTTC.